The 32 T cell receptor beta chains listed next were all sequenced from one sample in a study of CD8+CD57+ T cells in acquired aplastic anemia. TCR beta VDJ combinations and CDR3 sequences were profiled from genomic DNA. TCRdb passed the reads through MiXCR, listing each CDR3 protein once. The sample has about 220,000 distinct CDR3 sequences, approximately 35% seen once. Material for sequencing was sorted CD4+, CD8+, or CD8+CD57+ T cells (not recorded which) from PBMCs. The receptors come from a human donor in good health, serving as a control.

This clonotype appeared many times. The genes are TRBV12-3 or TRBV12-4 and TRBJ1-2; unclear D gene. V lost 5 bases to trimming and J lost 4 bases, with 11 bases between them. This CDR3 is built from 13 residues. The CDR3 loop is CASSVDLGYGYTF. The CDR3 region has the DNA TGTGCCAGCAGTGTAGATTTGGGCTATGGCTACACCTTC.

This clonotype has a count of ten or more. The chain recombines TRBV2 with TRBJ2-7; 9 bases fit TRBD2. CDR3 size: 13 residues. Germline CDR1 is SNHLY and CDR2 is FYNNEI. J was trimmed by 2 bases and V by 7 bases; bases with no gene match: 3. The CDR3: CASIRTSAYEQYF. CDR3 sequence (DNA): TGTGCCAGCATTAGGACTAGCGCCTACGAGCAGTACTTC. The variable domain in full, with the rest retrieved from reference TRBV2 and TRBJ2-7, is EPEVTQTPSHQVTQMGQEVILRCVPISNHLYFYWYRQILGQKVEFLVSFYNNEISEKSEIFDDQFSVERPDGSNFTLKIRSTKLEDSAMYFCASIRTSAYEQYFGPGTRLTVT.

In this sample, this clonotype turned up many times. The genes are TRBV2 and TRBJ2-2; no firm D call. V lost 5 bases, J lost 5 bases, and 12 bases lay in between. CDR3 length: 14 amino acids. Looked up from germline, CDR1 is SNHLY and CDR2 is FYNNEI. The CDR3 region has the DNA TGTGCCAGCAGTTACCTCGGAGTGACCGGGGAGCTGTTTTTT. It specifies CASSYLGVTGELFF.

The chain couples TRBV25-1 to TRBJ1-4; tentative D call: TRBD1 (6 bases). V lost 4 bases, J lost 8 bases, and 17 bases lay in between. Germline lookup yields CDR1 MGHDK and CDR2 SYGVNS. The CDR3 is made up of 15 amino acids. CDR3 sequence reads: CASSARADSPEKLFF. In DNA form, the CDR3 reads TGTGCCAGCAGTGCTAGGGCGGACAGTCCCGAAAAACTGTTTTTT.

This clonotype was seen more than once but under ten times. The DNA for the CDR3 is TGTGCCAGCAGTTTGTGGCAGGGGGGTAATGAAAAACTGTTTTTT. It encodes CASSLWQGGNEKLFF. The chain joins TRBV12-3 or TRBV12-4 to TRBJ1-4, with TRBD1 matching over 7 bases. This CDR3 is built from 15 residues. V was clipped by 3 bases and J by 4 bases; unmatched bases: 5.

This clonotype was observed a few times. Likely a read error: the CDR3 ends without its conserved phenylalanine or tryptophan. The V and J genes are TRBV14 and TRBJ1-1; 7 bases fit TRBD1. The CDR3 covers 15 residues. With V trimmed by 5 bases and J by 5 bases, 11 bases remained unmatched. Per germline, CDR1 SGHDN and CDR2 FVKESK. The CDR3 loop reads CASSSDRAQWTEAFS. The CDR3 nucleotides read TGTGCCAGCAGCAGCGACAGGGCCCAGTGGACTGAAGCTTTCTCT.

The gene calls are TRBV5-1 and TRBJ2-3; 10 bases are shared with TRBD2. This CDR3 comprises 15 residues. Trimming cost V 0 bases and J 5 bases; bases outside gene matches: 3. Per the germline V gene, CDR1 is SGHRS and CDR2 is YFSETQ. CDR3 protein: CASSLVLAGEDTQYF. CDR3 nucleotides: TGCGCCAGCAGCTTGGTTCTAGCGGGAGAAGATACGCAGTATTTT. Supplemented by reference TRBV5-1 and TRBJ2-3, the full variable domain reads KAGVTQTPRYLIKTRGQQVTLSCSPISGHRSVSWYQQTPGQGLQFLFEYFSETQRNKGNFPGRFSGRQFSNSRSEMNVSTLELGDSALYLCASSLVLAGEDTQYFGPGTRLTVL.

The chain recombines TRBV27 with TRBJ2-7; TRBD1 matches 12 bases. The CDR3 totals 15 residues. Germline V gene sequence: CDR1 MNHEY, CDR2 SMNVEV (reference sequence). V lost 5 bases, J lost 7 bases, and 9 bases stayed unmatched. CDR3: CASSPPGQGAGEQYF. In DNA form, the CDR3 reads TGTGCCAGCAGTCCACCGGGACAGGGGGCTGGGGAGCAGTACTTC.

This clonotype was recorded at least ten times. The rearrangement joins TRBV20-1 to TRBJ2-4; TRBD1 is a possible D gene (5 bases). The germline gives CDR1 DFQATT, CDR2 SNEGSKA (reference sequence). Trimming took 4 bases from V and 8 from J, leaving 9 bases between them. CDR3 length: 11 amino acids. The chain's CDR3 is CSAIKGDIQYF. As DNA, the CDR3 is TGCAGTGCTATTAAAGGGGACATTCAGTACTTC.

This chain joins TRBV11-2 and TRBJ1-1; D perhaps matches TRBD1 (6 bases). This CDR3 spans 14 amino acids. V lost 5 bases and J lost 5, with 15 bases in between. Germline V CDR1 and CDR2: SGHAT, FQNNGV. The CDR3 reads CASSTRGASTEAFF. The CDR3 DNA reads TGTGCCAGCAGCACGCGGGGGGCGAGTACTGAAGCTTTCTTT.

This clonotype was recorded at least ten times. The chain combines TRBV19 with TRBJ2-3; 7 bases agree with TRBD1. This CDR3 has 15 amino acids. The ends lost 6 bases at V and 5 bases at J; junction bases unmatched: 11. Germline V gene sequence: CDR1 LNHDA, CDR2 SQIVND (reference sequence). The CDR3 sequence is CASSQGQRRGDTQYF. The CDR3, as DNA: TGTGCCAGTAGCCAGGGACAGCGACGCGGAGATACGCAGTATTTT.

This clonotype appeared many times. The chain is built from TRBV12-3 or TRBV12-4 and TRBJ1-5; D is uncertain. This CDR3 comprises 14 residues. V was trimmed by 1 base and J by 1 base, leaving 5 bases between them. In DNA form, the CDR3 reads TGTGCCAGCAGTTTAGGTCGGAGCAATCAGCCCCAGCATTTT. This translates into CASSLGRSNQPQHF.

This clonotype was recorded many times. The chain is built from TRBV10-3 and TRBJ2-3; 10 bases are shared with TRBD2. Germline CDR1 is ENHRY and CDR2 is SYGVKD. After removal of 4 bases from V and 2 bases from J, the junction contained 6 bases not matched to a gene. This CDR3 contains 16 residues. CDR3 protein: CAISAWTSGLTDTQYF. CDR3 DNA: TGTGCCATCAGTGCGTGGACTAGCGGACTCACAGATACGCAGTATTTT.

This clonotype was recorded only once. This chain links TRBV25-1 with TRBJ2-3; D not resolved. Germline V lookup: CDR1 MGHDK, CDR2 SYGVNS. The CDR3 runs 11 residues. The V gene lost 6 bases and the J gene lost 6 bases, with 7 bases spanning the gap. The CDR3 bases are TGTGCCAGCAGAGCCGGGGATACGCAGTATTTT. This gives the protein CASRAGDTQYF.

This clonotype appeared many times. The J gene is TRBJ2-7, the V gene TRBV12-3 or TRBV12-4; 12 bases match TRBD2. The CDR3 is 14 residues long. With V trimmed by 6 bases and J by 2 bases, 2 bases remained unmatched. Here the CDR3 reads CASRRTSGTYEQYF. CDR3 DNA sequence: TGTGCCAGCAGACGGACTAGCGGGACCTACGAGCAGTACTTC.

Here the CDR3 reads CASSPTDRGLSNTIYF. CDR3 nucleotides: TGTGCCAGCAGCCCCACGGACAGGGGGCTTTCAAACACCATATATTTT. The gene calls are TRBV2 and TRBJ1-3; 11 bases match TRBD1. V lost 6 bases to trimming and J lost 6 bases; unmatched junction nucleotides: 10. The CDR3 contains 16 residues. Germline V gives CDR1 SNHLY, CDR2 FYNNEI.

This clonotype was seen at least ten times. The chain employs TRBV6-5 and TRBJ2-7; no clear D gene. Germline-derived CDR1 and CDR2 are MNHEY and SVGAGI. V shed 0 bases and J shed 0 bases, with 6 bases lying between them. The CDR3 spans 14 residues. For the CDR3, the DNA is TGTGCCAGCAGTTACTCGAAAGACTCCTACGAGCAGTACTTC. Translation gives CASSYSKDSYEQYF.

Turning to this clonotype: A read error may be the cause here, since a much bigger clone is one base away. CDR3 protein: CAGSIGPDNEQFF. The CDR3 bases are TGTGCCGGTAGTATAGGTCCCGACAATGAGCAGTTCTTC. The chain combines TRBV19 with TRBJ2-1; no clear D gene. This CDR3 comprises 13 residues. CDR1 and CDR2 from the germline V gene are LNHDA and SQIVND (reference sequence).

This clonotype qualifies as medium-sized. The chain uses TRBV10-3 and TRBJ1-6; D is uncertain. The V gene's germline CDR1 is ENHRY and CDR2 SYGVKD. Trimming shortened V by 0 bases and J by 3 bases, and 15 bases separated the two germline ends. The CDR3 is made up of 18 amino acids. The CDR3 is CAISESKEGGNYNSPLHF. In DNA, the CDR3 is TGTGCCATCAGTGAGTCGAAGGAGGGTGGTAACTATAATTCACCCCTCCACTTT.

This clonotype occurred a few times. This CDR3 reads CASSQGSYLGYPHYEQYF. The CDR3 nucleotides read TGTGCCAGCAGCCAAGGGTCTTACTTAGGATACCCACACTACGAGCAGTACTTC. The chain is built from TRBV4-2 and TRBJ2-7; D not resolved. CDR1 and CDR2 (germline): LGHNA, YNFKEQ. Trimming stripped 1 base from V and 3 bases from J, with 22 bases between. CDR3 length: 18 amino acids.

This clonotype was seen just once. The chain is built from TRBV24-1 and TRBJ2-7, with D uncertain. The CDR3 is 11 amino acids. CDR1 KGHDR and CDR2 SFDVKD come from the germline V gene. V was pared by 10 bases and J by 2 bases, with 8 bases between. CDR3 sequence (DNA): TGTGCCACATCCTCGGCCTACGAGCAGTACTTC. This gives the protein CATSSAYEQYF.

The sample holds a few counts of this clonotype. The rearrangement uses TRBV9 and TRBJ2-2; 7 nucleotides align to TRBD2. The ends lost 3 bases at V and 2 bases at J; junction bases unmatched: 13. The CDR3 totals 18 residues. Germline values: CDR1 SGDLS, CDR2 YYNGEE. The CDR3 nucleotides read TGTGCCAGCAGCGGAGCCGAGCGGGGAATTAGTAACACCGGGGAGCTGTTTTTT. It specifies CASSGAERGISNTGELFF.

In this sample, this clonotype turned up many times. The gene calls are TRBV5-1 and TRBJ2-3, with 9 positions matching TRBD1. The V and J ends lost 4 bases and 7 bases, in that order; junction bases with no gene match: 13. The V gene's germline CDR1 is SGHRS and CDR2 YFSETQ. CDR3 size: 16 residues. The CDR3 loop reads CASSTGGYAKGYTQYF. The CDR3 coding sequence is TGCGCCAGCAGCACAGGGGGCTACGCCAAGGGATATACGCAGTATTTT.

Points on this clonotype: This is likely a read error, given that the CDR3 carries no conserved phenylalanine or tryptophan at its end. The chain uses TRBV10-3 and TRBJ2-3; perhaps TRBD2 as D (5 bases). V shed 11 bases and J shed 1 base, with 16 bases lying between them. The CDR3 is 14 residues long. Germline assignment: CDR1 ENHRY and CDR2 SYGVKD. CDR3 sequence (DNA): TGTGCCGCCCGATCCCTAGCCGGCACAGATACGCAGTATCTT. Its translation is CAARSLAGTDTQYL.

This clonotype occurred many times. The chain links TRBV20-1 to TRBJ2-7, with unresolved D. CDR1 is DFQATT and CDR2 is SNEGSKA in the germline V gene (reference sequence). The CDR3 has 15 residues. V was trimmed by 3 bases and J by 2 bases, leaving 17 bases between them. In DNA, the CDR3 is TGCAGTGCTAGCCGCGGCCAGGATCATACCTACGAGCAGTACTTC. It is translated as CSASRGQDHTYEQYF.

V and J are TRBV14 and TRBJ1-2, with a weak D call TRBD1 (5 bases). The V gene's germline CDR1 is SGHDN and CDR2 FVKESK. This CDR3 spans 13 amino acids. The CDR3 nucleotides read TGTGCTAGTCCCGTGGGGGACTCGTATGGCTACACCTTC. Translating gives CASPVGDSYGYTF.

This clonotype was counted many times. J is TRBJ2-7 and V is TRBV5-6; 8 bases agree with TRBD1. Germline V gene sequence: CDR1 SGHDT, CDR2 YYEEEE. The J segment lost 7 bases and the V segment lost 4 bases, leaving 10 bases of the junction unmatched. This CDR3 region has 14 residues. CDR3 amino acids: CASSLGQGLREQYF. The CDR3 nucleotides are TGTGCCAGCAGCCTAGGACAGGGTCTACGGGAGCAGTACTTC.

Note on this clonotype: This may stem from a read error, because a much larger clone lies one nucleotide away. This sequence joins TRBV20-1 and TRBJ2-3, with 9 positions matching TRBD1. The DNA end favors TRBJ1-5, so the J call may be wrong. Germline V gives CDR1 DFQATT, CDR2 SNEGSKA (reference sequence). The CDR3 has 15 amino acids. The DNA of the CDR3 is TGCAGTGCTCCCGACAGGGGGAAAAGCACAGATACGCAGCATTTT. As protein: CSAPDRGKSTDTQHF.

The chain uses TRBV5-1 and TRBJ2-5, with 15 bases fitting TRBD2. The CDR3 is 16 amino acids. Germline CDR1 reads SGHRS; CDR2 reads YFSETQ. The trim removed 4 bases at V and 2 bases at J, leaving 3 bases unmatched. In DNA, the CDR3 is TGCGCCAGCAGCACCGGACTAGCGGGGGGGCAAGAGACCCAGTACTTC. It translates to CASSTGLAGGQETQYF.

This chain links TRBV20-1 with TRBJ1-1; D unresolved. Trimming removed 8 bases at V and 5 bases at J, with 18 bases between. CDR1 is DFQATT, CDR2 SNEGSKA, per germline (reference sequence). The CDR3 has 13 amino acids. The DNA for the CDR3 is TGCAGTACTTTGGGGTTAAGGCCGACTGAAGCTTTCTTT. This translates into CSTLGLRPTEAFF.

The table lists this clonotype with many counts. This rearrangement joins TRBV2 to TRBJ2-5, with D unclear. With 2 bases removed from V and 2 bases from J, the gap between germline ends came to 6 bases. The length of the CDR3 is 13 residues. Germline V gene data show CDR1 as SNHLY and CDR2 as FYNNEI. CDR3 protein: CASSELEQETQYF. The CDR3, as DNA: TGTGCCAGCAGTGAACTAGAGCAAGAGACCCAGTACTTC. Together with reference TRBV2 and TRBJ2-5, the CDR3 gives the full variable domain: EPEVTQTPSHQVTQMGQEVILRCVPISNHLYFYWYRQILGQKVEFLVSFYNNEISEKSEIFDDQFSVERPDGSNFTLKIRSTKLEDSAMYFCASSELEQETQYFGPGTRLLVL.

This clonotype has more than one count but fewer than ten. The CDR3 is CASSPDSTNEKLFF. CDR3 sequence (DNA): TGCGCCAGCAGCCCAGACTCAACTAATGAAAAACTGTTTTTT. The chain is built from TRBV5-1 and TRBJ1-4, with D uncertain. The CDR3 sequence is 14 residues long. V was cut by 4 bases and J by 0 bases, with 7 bases left in between. CDR1 and CDR2 from the germline V gene are SGHRS and YFSETQ. The whole variable domain, remainder taken from reference TRBV5-1 and TRBJ1-4, is KAGVTQTPRYLIKTRGQQVTLSCSPISGHRSVSWYQQTPGQGLQFLFEYFSETQRNKGNFPGRFSGRQFSNSRSEMNVSTLELGDSALYLCASSPDSTNEKLFFGSGTQLSVL.